The T cell receptor beta chain described here comes from a study of cytomegalovirus exposure and HLA in healthy donors. The study, taken as a whole, reports: The authors judged a highly shared variant cluster likely a sequencing artifact. Many donors carried some public TCRs, although rarity characterized most TCR sequences. The study recorded fewer than 200 TCR beta chains that were cytomegalovirus-associated.

With 4 bases removed from V and 0 bases from J, the gap between germline ends came to 19 bases. Germline lookup yields CDR1 KGHSY and CDR2 FQNENV. The CDR3 spans 17 residues. The PCR had 60 Vbeta and 13 Jbeta primers. Profiling relied on immunoSEQ multiplex PCR, and the TCRdb table lists in-frame clones only, not all of them. The sample records some 190,000 clones, around 80% being singletons. The table lists this clone with a few counts. The antigen remains undetermined. The chain joins TRBV16 to TRBJ2-7; D may be TRBD1 (6 bases). This TCR came from a girl aged 5 to 17 in good health and CMV-seropositive. The sample taken for sequencing was PBMCs. CDR3 protein: CASSRDKLDSSSYEQYF. The DNA of the CDR3 is TGTGCCAGCAGCCGCGACAAATTGGACAGTAGCTCCTACGAGCAGTACTTC.